This TCR beta chain was sequenced during a study of blood T cells in healthy people across ages. Study context: In model experiments, template switching was able to capture about one barcoded beta molecule for every two T cells that were present. Study-wide points: Using unsorted PBMCs precluded a conclusive naive versus antigen-experienced comparison.

Comments on this clonotype: Antigen specificity is unknown. A much larger clone sits a single nucleotide away, making a read error possible.

The authors ran a second PCR of about 7 to 11 cycles using a sample-barcoded 5' primer and a J-beta primer mix. TCRdb reprocessed the 5' RACE reads with MiXCR, giving one entry per CDR3 protein. The table shows under 700,000 distinct CDR3 sequences, with approximately 25% occurring only once. The same specimen was also included in a second study, on T cells of mothers and their children. That report notes: A few healthy Caucasian mothers gave samples, and so did their six children.

Sequencing was performed on blood. The receptor was derived from a boy younger than 18 in good health.

CDR3 in amino acids: CATSRTASGNTIYF. The CDR3 nucleotides read TGTGCCACCAGTCGGACGGCCTCTGGAAACACCATATATTTT. The chain is built from TRBV7-2 and TRBJ1-3; D unresolved. This CDR3 region has 14 residues. V shed 10 bases and J shed 0 bases, with 13 bases lying between them. Germline V gene lookup returns CDR1 SGHTA and CDR2 FQGNSA.